These T cell receptor beta chains were read from a single sample in a study of early T cells in non-severe SARS-CoV-2 infection. TCRdb independently ran MiXCR on the 5' RACE reads; one entry per CDR3 protein. The sample has some 48,000 distinct CDR3 sequences, approximately 13% seen once. Sequencing was carried out using whole blood. Source of these receptors: an adult who was a healthcare worker with PCR-confirmed SARS-CoV-2 infection or an uninfected control (not recorded which). The CDR3 runs from the conserved cysteine through the conserved F or W. D genes are given only for firm matches. Only some rows state a clone size, as once, few, many or a class for expanded clones.

J	V	size	D	CDR3	DNA
TRBJ2-5	TRBV7-8	many	.	CASSLASGLGGETQYF	TGTGCCAGCAGCTTAGCCTCCGGTCTAGGAGGTGAGACCCAGTACTTC
TRBJ1-6	TRBV20-1	many	TRBD1	CSASGPPPQGGSPLHF	TGCAGTGCTTCAGGACCCCCCCCCCAGGGGGGCTCACCCCTCCACTTT
TRBJ1-1	TRBV18	many	.	CASSAARNTEAFF	TGTGCCAGCTCCGCCGCCCGGAACACTGAAGCTTTCTTT
TRBJ1-2	TRBV12-3/TRBV12-4	.	TRBD1	CASSPRQGAHDGYTF	TGTGCCAGCAGTCCCCGACAGGGGGCTCATGATGGCTACACCTTC
TRBJ2-2	TRBV7-6	many	.	CASSLTYTGELFF	TGTGCCAGCAGCTTAACATACACCGGGGAGCTGTTTTTT
TRBJ1-3	TRBV5-3	.	TRBD1	CARSLDEGQGGNTIYF	TGTGCCAGAAGCTTGGACGAGGGACAGGGCGGAAACACCATATATTTT
TRBJ2-1	TRBV12-3/TRBV12-4	many	.	CASGESSPYNEQFF	TGTGCCAGCGGCGAGTCATCACCCTACAATGAGCAGTTCTTC
TRBJ2-7	TRBV7-9	few	TRBD1	CASSFTGTAEQYF	TGTGCCAGCAGCTTTACAGGGACAGCCGAGCAGTACTTC
TRBJ2-1	TRBV5-1	few	TRBD2	CASSLELAGNEQFF	TGCGCCAGCAGCTTGGAGCTAGCGGGCAATGAGCAGTTCTTC
TRBJ2-7	TRBV7-8	many	TRBD2	CASSSGTRISYEQYF	TGTGCCAGCAGCTCCGGGACTAGGATCAGCTACGAGCAGTACTTC
TRBJ2-7	TRBV9	few	TRBD2	CASSRLADLSYEQYF	TGTGCCAGCAGCCGACTAGCGGACCTCTCCTACGAGCAGTACTTC
TRBJ2-3	TRBV4-1	.	.	CASSHASKPDTQYF	TGCGCCAGCAGCCACGCCTCAAAGCCAGATACGCAGTATTTT
TRBJ2-2	TRBV29-1	many	.	CSVLRAIGGELFF	TGCAGCGTGCTCCGGGCTATTGGCGGGGAGCTGTTTTTT
TRBJ1-4	TRBV4-1	.	TRBD1	CASSQRQGGGKLFF	TGCGCCAGCAGCCAACGACAGGGTGGAGGAAAACTGTTTTTT
TRBJ2-7	TRBV12-3/TRBV12-4	.	.	CASSPGAGNSYEQYF	TGTGCCAGCAGTCCCGGGGCAGGAAACTCCTACGAGCAGTACTTC
TRBJ1-3	TRBV3-1	.	.	CASSRKDPSSGNTIYF	TGTGCCAGCAGCCGAAAGGACCCCAGCTCTGGAAACACCATATATTTT
TRBJ2-3	TRBV6-6	few	TRBD2	CASSETSGRFSDTQYF	TGTGCCAGCAGTGAGACTAGCGGGAGATTTTCAGATACGCAGTATTTT
TRBJ2-1	TRBV5-1	.	.	CASSIGQNNEQFF	TGCGCCAGCAGCATAGGACAGAACAATGAGCAGTTCTTC
TRBJ1-1	TRBV7-9	few	TRBD1	CASRPKDRLNTEAFF	TGTGCCAGCAGACCAAAGGACAGGCTGAACACTGAAGCTTTCTTT
TRBJ1-2	TRBV6-5	.	TRBD1	CASRRDSNYGYTF	TGTGCCAGCAGACGGGACAGTAACTATGGCTACACCTTC
TRBJ1-2	TRBV20-1	many	TRBD1	CSARDLGQGSYGYTF	TGCAGTGCTAGAGATTTGGGACAGGGTAGCTATGGCTACACCTTC
TRBJ1-2	TRBV5-4	.	.	CASSSGGQGLGPSYGYTF	TGTGCCAGCAGCTCGGGGGGGCAGGGCTTGGGCCCCTCCTATGGCTACACCTTC
TRBJ2-1	TRBV20-1	many	TRBD2	CSLGGRDNEQFF	TGCAGTCTCGGCGGGAGGGACAATGAGCAGTTCTTC
TRBJ2-1	TRBV10-2	.	.	CASSALIYNEQFF	TGCGCCAGCAGTGCCCTGATATACAATGAGCAGTTCTTC
TRBJ1-5	TRBV20-1	many	.	CSAWSGGNQPQHF	TGCAGTGCCTGGTCCGGGGGCAATCAGCCCCAGCATTTT
TRBJ1-1	TRBV29-1	.	.	CSGSTTANTEAFF	TGCAGCGGCAGTACTACAGCTAACACTGAAGCTTTCTTT
TRBJ1-2	TRBV29-1	.	TRBD1	CSVETGTVYGYTF	TGCAGCGTTGAAACAGGGACAGTTTATGGCTACACCTTC
TRBJ1-4	TRBV4-1	.	.	CASSQGLSEKLFF	TGCGCCAGCAGCCAAGGACTATCCGAAAAACTGTTTTTT
TRBJ1-2	TRBV2	few	.	CASSERENGHTF	TGTGCCAGCAGTGAACGGGAAAATGGCCACACCTTC
TRBJ2-7	TRBV12-3/TRBV12-4	many	.	CASAGPPRYEQYF	TGTGCTTCCGCAGGACCCCCTCGTTACGAGCAGTACTTC
TRBJ1-1	TRBV7-9	few	.	CASTSGSTEAFF	TGTGCCAGCACCTCAGGAAGCACTGAAGCTTTCTTT
TRBJ1-5	TRBV7-9	few	TRBD1	CASSSQGGQPQHF	TGTGCCAGCAGTTCACAGGGGGGTCAGCCCCAGCATTTT
TRBJ1-5	TRBV7-9	many	TRBD1	CASSRDRANQPQHF	TGTGCCAGCAGCCGGGACAGGGCCAATCAGCCCCAGCATTTT
TRBJ2-7	TRBV7-2	few	.	CASSSRGGEQYF	TGTGCCAGCAGCTCCAGGGGGGGCGAGCAGTACTTC
TRBJ2-3	TRBV21-1	many	.	CASSRLGKETFFTDTQYF	TGTGCCAGCAGCAGACTGGGGAAGGAAACCTTTTTCACAGATACGCAGTATTTT
TRBJ1-1	TRBV11-2	many	.	CASSRDGVLRGTEAFF	TGTGCCAGCAGTCGGGACGGCGTCCTCCGGGGCACTGAAGCTTTCTTT
TRBJ2-5	TRBV7-2	few	.	CASSLSGVEETQYF	TGTGCCAGCAGCTTATCAGGGGTCGAGGAGACCCAGTACTTC
TRBJ1-2	TRBV27	.	.	CASRPKTSNYGYTF	TGTGCCAGCAGGCCGAAGACATCTAACTATGGCTACACCTTC
TRBJ2-7	TRBV2	.	TRBD2	CARRTSGGHEQYF	TGTGCCAGGAGGACTAGCGGGGGCCACGAGCAGTACTTC
TRBJ2-1	TRBV29-1	many	TRBD2	CSVEVRTSGGYEQFF	TGCAGCGTTGAAGTTCGGACTAGCGGGGGTTATGAGCAGTTCTTC
TRBJ2-7	TRBV5-1	.	TRBD2	CASSFEAGSSYEQYF	TGCGCCAGCAGCTTCGAAGCGGGAAGCTCCTACGAGCAGTACTTC
TRBJ1-2	TRBV12-3/TRBV12-4	.	TRBD1	CASSQRDRESDGYTF	TGTGCCAGCAGCCAACGGGACAGGGAATCGGATGGCTACACCTTC
TRBJ2-2	TRBV6-5	many	.	CASSFVGGELFF	TGTGCCAGCAGTTTTGTTGGGGGGGAGCTGTTTTTT
TRBJ1-2	TRBV28	.	.	CASRVQANYGYTF	TGTGCCAGCAGGGTACAGGCTAACTATGGCTACACCTTC
TRBJ1-5	TRBV28	many	TRBD1	CASRRTQGFGQPQHF	TGTGCCAGCAGGCGAACACAGGGGTTTGGACAGCCCCAGCATTTT
TRBJ2-3	TRBV20-1	.	.	CSARPDREATDTQYF	TGCAGTGCTAGACCCGACAGGGAGGCAACAGATACGCAGTATTTT
TRBJ2-1	TRBV6-5	.	.	CASSLTAHSYNEQFF	TGTGCCAGCAGTTTGACCGCCCACTCCTACAATGAGCAGTTCTTC
TRBJ2-7	TRBV5-1	.	TRBD1	CASSLGTGGATYEQYF	TGCGCCAGCAGCTTGGGGACAGGGGGCGCAACCTACGAGCAGTACTTC
TRBJ2-1	TRBV7-3	few	.	CASSPGLFNEQFF	TGTGCCAGCAGCCCGGGACTCTTTAATGAGCAGTTCTTC
TRBJ2-3	TRBV27	few	.	CASSPRGGPQTDTQYF	TGTGCCAGCAGTCCACGAGGCGGCCCTCAGACAGATACGCAGTATTTT
TRBJ1-6	TRBV5-1	many	.	CASSSTPGARSNSPLHF	TGCGCCAGCAGCTCCACCCCGGGGGCACGATCTAATTCACCCCTCCACTTT
TRBJ1-1	TRBV3-1	.	.	CASSRGMGTEAFF	TGTGCCAGCAGCCGTGGGATGGGCACTGAAGCTTTCTTT
TRBJ2-7	TRBV29-1	many	.	CSVGSNEQYF	TGCAGCGTTGGAAGCAACGAGCAGTACTTC
TRBJ2-6	TRBV5-1	.	.	CASSLEISGANVLTF	TGCGCCAGCAGCTTGGAAATATCTGGGGCCAACGTCCTGACTTTC
TRBJ2-3	TRBV5-5	.	TRBD2	CASSVGTIFADTQYF	TGTGCCAGCAGCGTCGGGACTATTTTTGCAGATACGCAGTATTTT